The 26 T cell receptor beta chains given below trace back to one sample, sequenced in a study of lymphopenia after photon versus proton radiotherapy. The assay was immunoSEQ multiplex PCR, and TCRdb's table has in-frame clones only and misses some. There are 25,000 to 40,000 clones in the sample; over 70% occur only once, and roughly 15% lies in the top ten. Sequenced material: peripheral blood, taken from a patient treated with proton-based radiotherapy. These receptor sequences come from a woman aged 70-85 years with pancreatic cancer.

The chain employs TRBV7-3 and TRBJ2-1; 10 nucleotides match TRBD2. J gave up 7 bases and V 6 bases, and 12 bases lay outside the gene matches. The germline V gene has CDR1 SGHTA and CDR2 FQGTGA. This CDR3 spans 16 amino acids. CDR3 region: CASRANGLAGVNEQFF. The CDR3, as DNA: TGTGCCAGCAGGGCTAATGGCCTAGCGGGGGTAAATGAGCAGTTCTTC.

The chain recombines TRBV5-1 with TRBJ2-7; weak D call: TRBD2 (5 bases). Germline V gene data show CDR1 as SGHRS and CDR2 as YFSETQ. The CDR3 totals 16 residues. Trimming took off 2 bases at V and 0 bases at J, with 15 bases between the two ends. The CDR3 reads CASSLGQAVISYEQYF. CDR3 in DNA: TGCGCCAGCAGCTTAGGCCAAGCGGTCATCTCCTACGAGCAGTACTTC.

The genes are TRBV19 and TRBJ2-3; 11 nucleotides match TRBD2. Trimming removed 6 bases from V and 2 bases from J; junction bases left unmatched: 4. Germline values: CDR1 LNHDA, CDR2 SQIVND (reference sequence). The CDR3 runs 15 residues. CDR3: CASSQLAGVTDTQYF. In nucleotides, the CDR3 is TGTGCCAGTAGCCAACTAGCGGGAGTCACAGATACGCAGTATTTT.

The chain joins TRBV4-2 to TRBJ2-5; D remains unclear. The CDR3 length is 12 residues. The germline V and J ends were trimmed by 2 bases and 3 bases, with 4 bases remaining between them. Per the germline V gene, CDR1 is LGHNA and CDR2 is YNFKEQ. The CDR3: CASSQSEETQYF. CDR3 DNA sequence: TGTGCCAGCAGCCAATCGGAAGAGACCCAGTACTTC.

This chain links TRBV9 with TRBJ2-2; 9 nucleotides agree with TRBD2. The germline CDR1 and CDR2 sequences are SGDLS and YYNGEE. J gave up 6 bases and V 6 bases, and 6 bases lay outside the gene matches. The CDR3 has 14 residues. The CDR3 DNA sequence: TGTGCCAGCACCGGCGGGACTAGCTCCGGGGAGCTGTTTTTT. Its protein is CASTGGTSSGELFF.

The chain has TRBV30 and TRBJ1-5, with a possible D match to TRBD1 (6 bases). This CDR3 comprises 14 residues. Germline CDR1 and CDR2: GTSNPN and SVGIG (reference sequence). The V end was cut by 1 base, the J end by 3 bases, with 10 bases between. The CDR3 loop reads CAWSDGQINQPQHF. The CDR3 DNA reads as TGTGCCTGGAGTGACGGACAGATCAATCAGCCCCAGCATTTT.

This chain links TRBV2 with TRBJ1-1, with 7 bases identical to TRBD1. The ends lost 9 bases at V and 3 bases at J; junction bases unmatched: 16. CDR1 SNHLY and CDR2 FYNNEI come from the germline V gene. This CDR3 has 16 amino acids. The CDR3 sequence is CASIFLRQGRDTEAFF. The CDR3, as DNA: TGTGCCAGTATCTTCTTACGACAGGGCCGGGACACTGAAGCTTTCTTT.

Comment on this clone: One end of the junction does not line up with germline, which may come from a read error. The V gene is TRBV10-3, the J gene TRBJ2-7; D is tentatively TRBD1 or TRBD2 (5 bases each). CDR1 is ENHRY, CDR2 SYGVKD, per germline. This CDR3 is 13 amino acids long. As DNA, the CDR3 is TGTGCCAGCAGTTACGGGGCAGGCTACGAGCAGTACTTC. Encoded protein: CASSYGAGYEQYF.

The genes are TRBV5-5 and TRBJ1-2; 12 bases agree with TRBD1. Germline-derived CDR1 and CDR2 are SGHKS and YYEKEE (reference sequence). V lost 0 bases and J lost 7; bases outside the gene matches: 10. This CDR3 has 17 amino acids. The CDR3 nucleotides read TGTGCCAGCAGCTTGGCGGGACAGGGGGCAACGGGACGTGGCTACACCTTC. It encodes CASSLAGQGATGRGYTF.

The chain employs TRBV29-1 and TRBJ2-7, with D tentatively TRBD2 (7 bases). CDR1 is SQVTM, CDR2 ANQGSEA, per germline. This CDR3 contains 14 residues. Deletions cut 7 bases from V and 5 bases from J, with 21 bases between. This CDR3 reads CSASDGGRRDEQYF. The DNA of the CDR3 is TGCAGCGCTTCGGACGGGGGGCGTCGGGACGAGCAGTACTTC.

The chain recombines TRBV2 with TRBJ2-7; D is uncertain. Per germline, CDR1 SNHLY and CDR2 FYNNEI. V was shortened by 3 bases and J by 2 bases, with 11 bases between the two germline ends. This CDR3 spans 14 amino acids. The CDR3 here is CASSEAVSTYEQYF. CDR3 bases: TGTGCCAGCAGTGAGGCGGTGTCAACCTACGAGCAGTACTTC.

This clone was observed a few times. This chain uses TRBV21-1 with TRBJ1-3; TRBD1, the table's D call, was not compared with the DNA. TRBV21-1 is flagged as a pseudogene. The CDR3 consists of 15 residues. CDR3 amino acids: CASSKVQGTGNTIYF. The CDR3 region has the DNA TGTGCCAGCAGCAAAGTACAGGGGACTGGAAACACCATATATTTT.

The V gene is TRBV6-5, the J gene TRBJ1-2, with 8 bases lining up with TRBD1. Germline values: CDR1 MNHEY, CDR2 SVGAGI. The CDR3 has 14 residues. V trimming: 7 bases; J trimming: 3 bases; junction bases outside the gene matches: 7. CDR3 sequence: CASTKTGEDYGYTF. The CDR3 DNA reads TGTGCCAGCACCAAGACAGGGGAAGACTATGGCTACACCTTC.

The rearrangement links TRBV28 to TRBJ2-1; 10 nucleotides line up with TRBD2. Unmatched junction bases numbered 3, after V lost 8 bases and J lost 5 bases. The length of the CDR3 is 13 residues. Germline CDR1 reads MDHEN; CDR2 reads SYDVKM. CDR3 DNA: TGTGCCAGCCGGGGGACTAGCGACAATGAGCAGTTCTTC. Its translation: CASRGTSDNEQFF.

CDR3 loop: CASRRTGVFSSETQYF. CDR3 coding DNA: TGTGCCAGCAGAAGGACAGGGGTTTTTTCCTCTGAGACCCAGTACTTC. This chain uses TRBV9 with TRBJ2-5; 9 nucleotides agree with TRBD1. V shed 5 bases and J 5 bases; nucleotides not matched to a gene: 13. CDR1 is SGDLS and CDR2 is YYNGEE in the germline V gene. The CDR3 spans 16 residues.

The chain has TRBV4-2 and TRBJ1-5, with 8 bases fitting TRBD1. Germline trimming cut 0 bases from V and 4 bases from J; bases unmatched to any gene: 11. Germline V gives CDR1 LGHNA, CDR2 YNFKEQ. The CDR3 spans 18 residues. Written as DNA, the CDR3 is TGTGCCAGCAGCCAAGACACTAAAGGACAGGGTTTGAATCAGCCCCAGCATTTT. Translated: CASSQDTKGQGLNQPQHF.

The V and J genes are TRBV6-6 and TRBJ2-7, with D tentatively TRBD2 (5 bases). V was cut by 7 bases and J by 5 bases, with 18 bases left in between. CDR1 is MNHNY, CDR2 SVGAGI, per germline (reference sequence). The CDR3 is made up of 14 amino acids. CDR3: CASTLGGSVHEQYF. CDR3 coding DNA: TGTGCCAGCACCCTCGGAGGTTCCGTCCACGAGCAGTACTTC.

The chain employs TRBV5-6 and TRBJ1-2; maybe TRBD1 (5 bases). The CDR3 has 14 amino acids. Germline CDR1 and CDR2: SGHDT and YYEEEE. The V end lost 3 bases, the J end lost 2 bases, and 11 bases lay between the germline ends. The CDR3 here is CASSSGTFNYGYTF. The CDR3 nucleotides read TGTGCCAGCAGCTCCGGGACGTTCAACTATGGCTACACCTTC.

V is TRBV5-1 and J is TRBJ1-1; 9 positions agree with TRBD1. With 2 bases clipped from V and 5 bases from J, the junction kept 4 bases outside the gene matches. Germline V gives CDR1 SGHRS, CDR2 YFSETQ. The CDR3 has 14 amino acids. The CDR3 nucleotides are TGCGCCAGCAGCTTTGGGACAGGGCGGACTGAAGCTTTCTTT. As protein: CASSFGTGRTEAFF.

The chain recombines TRBV5-1 with TRBJ2-7; D uncertain. The germline gives CDR1 SGHRS, CDR2 YFSETQ. V was cut by 4 bases and J by 3 bases, with 11 bases left in between. The CDR3 extends over 13 amino acids. The CDR3 nucleotides read TGCGCCAGCAGCAGGACGAGTATCTACGAGCAGTACTTC. Protein sequence: CASSRTSIYEQYF. Supplemented by reference TRBV5-1 and TRBJ2-7, the full variable domain reads KAGVTQTPRYLIKTRGQQVTLSCSPISGHRSVSWYQQTPGQGLQFLFEYFSETQRNKGNFPGRFSGRQFSNSRSEMNVSTLELGDSALYLCASSRTSIYEQYFGPGTRLTVT.

The chain recombines TRBV4-1 with TRBJ2-7, with 8 bases fitting TRBD2. Germline V CDR1 and CDR2: MGHRA, YSYEKL. V shed 4 bases, J shed 1 base, and the junction held 12 bases outside the gene matches. There are 17 residues in the CDR3. The CDR3 DNA follows: TGCGCCAGCAGCCTAGCGGGACAAGGGAAGGCATCCTACGAGCAGTACTTC. Translated: CASSLAGQGKASYEQYF.

The CDR3, as DNA: TGTGCCAGCAGTTATCCTAAGACAGGCTCTGGAAACACCATATATTTT. Amino acids: CASSYPKTGSGNTIYF. This sequence joins TRBV28 and TRBJ1-3, with D possibly matching TRBD1 (6 bases). V gave up 4 bases and J gave up 0 bases, with 13 bases separating them. Germline V lookup: CDR1 MDHEN, CDR2 SYDVKM. This CDR3 is 16 amino acids long.

This clone has more than one count but fewer than ten. The chain joins TRBV10-3 to TRBJ2-3; TRBD2 agrees at 12 bases. CDR1 ENHRY and CDR2 SYGVKD come from the germline V gene. This CDR3 contains 16 residues. Unmatched junction bases numbered 6, after V lost 5 bases and J lost 3 bases. The CDR3 sequence: CAISRLAGEGTDTQYF. CDR3 in DNA: TGTGCCATCAGTCGACTAGCGGGAGAGGGGACAGATACGCAGTATTTT.

The rearrangement uses TRBV5-6 and TRBJ2-6; D is undetermined. The CDR3 covers 15 residues. The germline CDR1 and CDR2 sequences are SGHDT and YYEEEE. The germline V and J ends were trimmed by 4 bases and 0 bases, with 8 bases remaining between them. CDR3 sequence: CASSLRSSGANVLTF. CDR3 nucleotide sequence: TGTGCCAGCAGCCTCCGTAGCTCTGGGGCCAACGTCCTGACTTTC.

V usage is TRBV5-4 and J usage is TRBJ2-7; TRBD1 might be the D (6 bases). The CDR3 contains 13 residues. Germline values: CDR1 SGHNT, CDR2 YYREEE (reference sequence). Trimming stripped 2 bases from V and 1 base from J, with 7 bases between. CDR3 in DNA: TGTGCCAGCAGCTTTGGACAGTCCTACGAGCAGTACTTC. Encoded protein: CASSFGQSYEQYF.

The rearrangement links TRBV7-2 to TRBJ2-3, with D hard to call. The CDR3 runs 13 residues. CDR1 is SGHTA and CDR2 is FQGNSA in the germline V gene. V dropped 1 base and J dropped 6 bases, with 8 bases sitting between them. The CDR3 loop is CASSLGSGDTQYF. As DNA, the CDR3 is TGTGCCAGCAGCTTAGGGTCTGGGGATACGCAGTATTTT.